Below, one TCR beta chain is given with its context. Its antigen is undetermined. The data were obtained in a study of OX40 agonist ivuxolimab in advanced cancers. Whole-study results and caveats: Clonal expansion among partial responders at 0.1-3.0 mg/kg ranked near the lowest.

Germline V gene sequence: CDR1 SGDLS, CDR2 YYNGEE. V trimming: 0 bases; J trimming: 2 bases; junction bases outside the gene matches: 12. This CDR3 comprises 18 residues. Data came from immunoSEQ multiplex PCR; TCRdb stores just in-frame clones and leaves some out. The top ten hold about 0.19% of the sample, which has 91,000 or so clones, 94% seen once. The material sequenced was CD4+ or CD8+ T cells sorted from blood, taken in a trial of the OX40 agonist ivuxolimab. V and J are TRBV9 and TRBJ2-3, with 7 nucleotides matching TRBD2. This sequence was found in an adult with an advanced solid tumor such as melanoma, head and neck, liver or kidney cancer. The DNA of the CDR3 is TGTGCCAGCAGCGTAGGAGTGGGGAGCGGGGAGCTCACAGATACGCAGTATTTT. Residues: CASSVGVGSGELTDTQYF.